The 26 T cell receptor beta chains presented below share a single source sample, sequenced in a study of blood T cells in healthy people across ages. Alongside a J-beta primer mix, a sample-barcoded 5' primer served in a second PCR lasting 7 to 11 cycles. TCRdb reanalysed the 5' RACE reads using MiXCR and keeps one entry per CDR3 protein. Here the sample spans approximately 800,000 distinct CDR3 sequences, 53% being singletons. The sample was blood. Receptor source: a man older than 75 in good health.

The V and J genes are TRBV24-1 and TRBJ2-4; TRBD1 matches 7 bases. The J call may be mistaken, given a closer DNA end match to TRBJ2-5. The CDR3 totals 16 residues. CDR1 is KGHDR, CDR2 SFDVKD, per germline. The DNA for the CDR3 is TGTGCCACCAGTGATCCACAAAAGGGGGCTAAGGAGACCCAGTACTTC. The encoded protein is CATSDPQKGAKETQYF.

This clonotype was detected a few times. The rearrangement links TRBV9 to TRBJ2-7, with TRBD2 matching 8 bases. Unmatched junction bases numbered 11, after V lost 3 bases and J lost 3 bases. This CDR3 region has 16 residues. Germline CDR1 SGDLS, CDR2 YYNGEE. The CDR3 DNA sequence: TGTGCCAGCAGCGCCCTCATCGGGGGGGCGTTCTACGAGCAGTACTTC. Its translation: CASSALIGGAFYEQYF. Complete variable domain (other parts from reference TRBV9 and TRBJ2-7): DSGVTQTPKHLITATGQRVTLRCSPRSGDLSVYWYQQSLDQGLQFLIQYYNGEERAKGNILERFSAQQFPDLHSELNLSSLELGDSALYFCASSALIGGAFYEQYFGPGTRLTVT.

There are a few counts of this clonotype. V is TRBV28 and J is TRBJ2-5; no definite D call. Trimming took off 3 bases at V and 11 bases at J, with 19 bases between the two ends. The germline gives CDR1 MDHEN, CDR2 SYDVKM. The CDR3 loop spans 14 amino acids. CDR3 loop: CASSFTALGDEQYF. CDR3 bases: TGTGCCAGCAGTTTCACAGCGCTGGGCGATGAGCAGTACTTC.

CDR3 loop: CASPGKGTEAFF. The CDR3 region has the DNA TGTGCCAGCCCAGGGAAGGGAACTGAAGCTTTCTTT. The rearrangement links TRBV28 to TRBJ1-1, with a possible D match to TRBD1 (5 bases). Germline loops: CDR1 MDHEN, CDR2 SYDVKM. The V end was cut by 8 bases, the J end by 5 bases, with 12 bases between. The CDR3 contains 12 residues.

This clonotype was picked up a small number of times. A much larger clone is a single base away; this may be a read error. The chain employs TRBV7-2 and TRBJ1-1, with D tentatively TRBD1 (5 bases). Deletions cut 5 bases from V and 4 bases from J, with 11 bases between. Germline V gene sequence: CDR1 SGHTA, CDR2 FQGNSA. This CDR3 comprises 13 residues. CDR3 region: CASSRLRGTEAFF. The DNA of the CDR3 is TGTGCCAGCAGCCGTCTGAGGGGCACTGAAGCTTTCTTT.

The chain has TRBV28 and TRBJ2-4, with D perhaps TRBD2 (6 bases). The J call may be wrong; the DNA end is better matched by TRBJ2-5. CDR1 is MDHEN, CDR2 SYDVKM, per germline. This CDR3 is 12 amino acids long. The CDR3 DNA reads TGTGCCAGCAGCGGGGGCCAAGAGACCCAGTACTTC. Protein sequence: CASSGGQETQYF.

The chain has TRBV7-2 and TRBJ2-7; D possibly matches TRBD1 or TRBD2 (5 bases each). The closer fit of TRBJ2-4 to the DNA end suggests the J call may be wrong. Germline V gene data show CDR1 as SGHTA and CDR2 as FQGNSA. The CDR3 consists of 12 residues. CDR3 DNA: TGTGCCAGCAGCGCCCGGGACGACATTCAGTACTTC. It translates to CASSARDDIQYF.

The chain combines TRBV7-3 with TRBJ2-1, with 8 bases identical to TRBD2. Germline V gene data show CDR1 as SGHTA and CDR2 as FQGTGA. The junction had 9 bases not matched to a gene; V was cut back by 5 bases and J by 0 bases. The CDR3 length is 17 residues. The CDR3 spells CASSPWTSRSSYNEQFF. For the CDR3, the DNA is TGTGCCAGCAGCCCATGGACTAGCCGAAGCTCCTACAATGAGCAGTTCTTC. The full variable domain, in which reference TRBV7-3 and TRBJ2-1 provide the parts outside the CDR3, is GAGVSQTPSNKVTEKGKYVELRCDPISGHTALYWYRQSLGQGPEFLIYFQGTGAADDSGLPNDRFFAVRPEGSVSTLKIQRTERGDSAVYLCASSPWTSRSSYNEQFFGPGTRLTVL.

The V and J genes are TRBV7-2 and TRBJ2-7; possible D gene TRBD1, 6 bases. The CDR3 contains 14 residues. Looked up from germline, CDR1 is SGHTA and CDR2 is FQGNSA. The V end was cut by 5 bases, the J end by 2 bases, with 13 bases between. The CDR3: CASSLTDRTYEQYF. As DNA, the CDR3 is TGTGCCAGCAGCCTGACGGACAGAACCTACGAGCAGTACTTC.

The rearrangement links TRBV4-1 to TRBJ2-7, with D possibly TRBD2 on 6 matching bases. Trimming stripped 3 bases from V and 5 bases from J, with 20 bases between. The CDR3 spans 16 residues. Per the germline V gene, CDR1 is MGHRA and CDR2 is YSYEKL. CDR3 amino acids: CASSQAPPGGSDEQYF. The CDR3 DNA is TGCGCCAGCAGCCAGGCCCCCCCCGGGGGAAGCGACGAGCAGTACTTC.

The chain has TRBV28 and TRBJ2-7; D call uncertain. V was clipped by 7 bases and J by 3 bases, with 25 bases between them. The CDR3 contains 17 residues. CDR1 MDHEN and CDR2 SYDVKM come from the germline V gene. CDR3 protein: CASNPTGGGVVFYEQYF. The CDR3 bases are TGTGCCAGCAACCCGACGGGTGGTGGGGTAGTATTCTACGAGCAGTACTTC.

The genes are TRBV2 and TRBJ2-1; 12 positions agree with TRBD2. The CDR3 sequence is 16 residues long. The J segment lost 7 bases and the V segment lost 5 bases, leaving 9 bases of the junction unmatched. The V gene's germline CDR1 is SNHLY and CDR2 FYNNEI. Here the CDR3 reads CASSKLAGGIRNEQFF. DNA for the CDR3: TGTGCCAGCAGTAAACTAGCGGGAGGCATACGGAATGAGCAGTTCTTC.

The V call is TRBV20-1, the J call TRBJ2-7, with 7 bases identical to TRBD1. V lost 6 bases and J lost 2; bases outside the gene matches: 7. This CDR3 is 13 amino acids long. Germline loops: CDR1 DFQATT, CDR2 SNEGSKA (reference sequence). The CDR3 protein is CSASGQRAYEQYF. The CDR3 bases are TGCAGTGCCTCGGGACAGCGAGCCTACGAGCAGTACTTC.

The sample holds many counts of this clonotype. The chain carries TRBV7-3 and TRBJ2-5; a possible D gene is TRBD2 (5 bases). Germline CDR1 reads SGHTA; CDR2 reads FQGTGA. This CDR3 is 13 amino acids long. Between the trimmed V and J ends, which lost 5 bases and 4 bases, there was a span of 11 bases. CDR3 loop: CASSLGVGETQYF. CDR3 sequence (DNA): TGTGCCAGCAGCCTGGGAGTGGGAGAGACCCAGTACTTC. Using reference TRBV7-3 and TRBJ2-5 for the parts outside the CDR3, the full variable domain is GAGVSQTPSNKVTEKGKYVELRCDPISGHTALYWYRQSLGQGPEFLIYFQGTGAADDSGLPNDRFFAVRPEGSVSTLKIQRTERGDSAVYLCASSLGVGETQYFGPGTRLLVL.

The chain combines TRBV12-3 or TRBV12-4 with TRBJ2-1; TRBD2 matches at 7 bases. The CDR3 spans 16 residues. Unmatched junction bases numbered 12, after V lost 6 bases and J lost 4 bases. The CDR3 coding sequence is TGTGCCAGCAGGGGGATAGGGACGGGGGGATACAATGAGCAGTTCTTC. Amino acid sequence: CASRGIGTGGYNEQFF.

This chain links TRBV20-1 with TRBJ1-2; the match to TRBD1 covers 7 bases. CDR3 length: 14 residues. Germline CDR1 reads DFQATT; CDR2 reads SNEGSKA (reference sequence). V shed 6 bases and J 7 bases; nucleotides not matched to a gene: 14. CDR3 sequence: CSASTTGVGGGYTF. The CDR3 DNA reads TGCAGTGCCTCTACCACAGGGGTCGGAGGTGGCTACACCTTC.

The chain links TRBV12-3 or TRBV12-4 to TRBJ2-3; no firm D call. V was cut by 6 bases and J by 5 bases, with 12 bases left in between. This CDR3 contains 13 residues. The CDR3 DNA sequence: TGTGCCAGCAGCGACCGTAGGGTAGATACGCAGTATTTT. Its translation: CASSDRRVDTQYF.

The gene calls are TRBV20-1 and TRBJ2-7; no reliable D call. The CDR3 totals 15 residues. The germline V gene has CDR1 DFQATT and CDR2 SNEGSKA (reference sequence). V was clipped by 0 bases and J by 4 bases, with 16 bases between them. The CDR3 coding sequence is TGCAGTGCTAGAGATGGGCGACGGGTGGGTTACGAGCAGTACTTC. Its protein product is CSARDGRRVGYEQYF.

V is TRBV29-1 and J is TRBJ2-1; 9 bases line up with TRBD2. This CDR3 is 15 amino acids long. Per the germline V gene, CDR1 is SQVTM and CDR2 is ANQGSEA. Trimming at V came to 1 base and at J to 8 bases, leaving 9 bases not matched to a gene. CDR3 protein: CSVEGREGHLDEQFF. The CDR3 region has the DNA TGCAGCGTTGAAGGGCGGGAGGGCCATTTGGATGAGCAGTTCTTC.

This chain joins TRBV7-2 and TRBJ2-4; 9 nucleotides match TRBD1. After removal of 4 bases from V and 4 bases from J, the junction contained 2 bases not matched to a gene. Per germline, CDR1 SGHTA and CDR2 FQGNSA. This CDR3 is built from 14 residues. CDR3 region: CASSSGTGKNIQYF. CDR3 sequence (DNA): TGTGCCAGCAGCTCAGGGACAGGGAAAAACATTCAGTACTTC.

The chain is built from TRBV12-3 or TRBV12-4 and TRBJ1-4; D possibly corresponds to TRBD1 (5 bases). The V gene lost 6 bases and the J gene lost 2 bases, with 10 bases spanning the gap. The CDR3 loop spans 14 amino acids. The CDR3 here is CASRAGTTNEKLFF. The CDR3 DNA sequence: TGTGCCAGCAGGGCCGGGACGACTAATGAAAAACTGTTTTTT.

Points on this clonotype: One end of the junction fails to match germline, which may point to a read error. This chain links TRBV14 with TRBJ1-6; D is ambiguous. The CDR3 totals 13 residues. CDR1 SGHDN and CDR2 FVKESK come from the germline V gene. CDR3 sequence reads: CASSQHGSSPFHF. The CDR3 region has the DNA TGTGCCAGCAGCCAACATGGTTCTTCACCCTTCCACTTT.

V and J are TRBV7-9 and TRBJ2-3; D may be TRBD1 or TRBD2 (5 bases each). The CDR3 is 15 amino acids. Per germline, CDR1 SEHNR and CDR2 FQNEAQ (reference sequence). Trimming removed 5 bases at V and 14 bases at J, with 26 bases between. The CDR3 loop is CASSPFRGEHRYAYF. The CDR3 nucleotides are TGTGCCAGCAGCCCATTCCGGGGCGAGCACAGATACGCGTATTTT.

This chain connects TRBV2 to TRBJ2-5; 13 bases agree with TRBD2. The DNA end is more similar to TRBJ2-7, so the J call may be wrong. The V gene's germline CDR1 is SNHLY and CDR2 FYNNEI. The CDR3 extends over 12 amino acids. The CDR3 loop reads CARRLAGGEQYF. The CDR3 DNA reads as TGTGCCAGGCGACTAGCGGGAGGCGAGCAGTACTTC.

V is TRBV5-5 and J is TRBJ2-7; 8 nucleotides match TRBD1. J was trimmed by 4 bases and V by 4 bases; bases with no gene match: 10. The CDR3 spans 15 residues. From germline, CDR1 is SGHKS and CDR2 YYEKEE (reference sequence). The CDR3 loop reads CASSTSSRTGYEQYF. The CDR3 DNA sequence: TGTGCCAGCAGCACATCCTCGAGGACAGGGTACGAGCAGTACTTC.

The chain joins TRBV2 to TRBJ1-5, with 11 bases identical to TRBD1. Unmatched junction bases numbered 5, after V lost 7 bases and J lost 6 bases. Looked up from germline, CDR1 is SNHLY and CDR2 is FYNNEI. The CDR3 consists of 14 residues. Here the CDR3 reads CASNADRGRQPQHF. The CDR3 nucleotides are TGTGCCAGCAATGCGGACAGGGGGCGTCAGCCCCAGCATTTT.